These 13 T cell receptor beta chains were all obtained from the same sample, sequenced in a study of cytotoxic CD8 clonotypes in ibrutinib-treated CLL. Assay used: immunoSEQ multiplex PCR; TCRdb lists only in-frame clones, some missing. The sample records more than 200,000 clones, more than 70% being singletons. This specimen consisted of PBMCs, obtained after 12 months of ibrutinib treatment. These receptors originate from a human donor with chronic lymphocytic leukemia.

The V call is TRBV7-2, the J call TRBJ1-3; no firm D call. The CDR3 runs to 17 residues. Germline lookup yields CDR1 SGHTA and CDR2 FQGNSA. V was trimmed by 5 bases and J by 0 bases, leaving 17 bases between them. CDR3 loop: CASSPLVGGNSGNTIYF. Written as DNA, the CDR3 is TGTGCCAGCAGCCCCCTTGTGGGCGGCAACTCTGGAAACACCATATATTTT.

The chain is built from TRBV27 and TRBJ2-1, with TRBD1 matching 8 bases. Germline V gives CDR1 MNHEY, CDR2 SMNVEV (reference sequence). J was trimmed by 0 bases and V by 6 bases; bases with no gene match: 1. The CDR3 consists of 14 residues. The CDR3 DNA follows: TGTGCCAGCAGCGGACAGGGCTCCTACAATGAGCAGTTCTTC. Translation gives CASSGQGSYNEQFF.

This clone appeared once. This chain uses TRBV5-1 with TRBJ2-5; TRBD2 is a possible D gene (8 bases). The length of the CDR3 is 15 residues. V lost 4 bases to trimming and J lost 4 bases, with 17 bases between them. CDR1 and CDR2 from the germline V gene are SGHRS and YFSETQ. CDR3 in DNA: TGCGCCAGCAGCGGAGGGGGCGCGGGAGGAGAGACCCAGTACTTC. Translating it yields CASSGGGAGGETQYF.

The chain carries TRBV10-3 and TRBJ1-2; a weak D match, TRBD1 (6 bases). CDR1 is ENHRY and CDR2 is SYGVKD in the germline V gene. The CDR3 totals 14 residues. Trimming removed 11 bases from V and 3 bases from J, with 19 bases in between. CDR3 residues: CARVSGGRDYGYTF. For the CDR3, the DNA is TGTGCCCGAGTATCTGGGGGCCGGGACTATGGCTACACCTTC.

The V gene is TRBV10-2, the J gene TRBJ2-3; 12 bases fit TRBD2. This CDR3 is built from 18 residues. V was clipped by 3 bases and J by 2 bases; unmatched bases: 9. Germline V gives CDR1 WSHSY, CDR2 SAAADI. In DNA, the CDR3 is TGCGCCAGCAGTGACCCTCTTGGACTAGCGGGGCTCACAGATACGCAGTATTTT. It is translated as CASSDPLGLAGLTDTQYF.

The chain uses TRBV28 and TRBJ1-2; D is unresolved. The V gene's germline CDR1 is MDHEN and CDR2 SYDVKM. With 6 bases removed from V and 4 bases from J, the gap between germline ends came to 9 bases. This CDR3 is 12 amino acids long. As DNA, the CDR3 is TGTGCCAGCAGCCCAGACGGCTATGGCTACACCTTC. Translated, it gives CASSPDGYGYTF.

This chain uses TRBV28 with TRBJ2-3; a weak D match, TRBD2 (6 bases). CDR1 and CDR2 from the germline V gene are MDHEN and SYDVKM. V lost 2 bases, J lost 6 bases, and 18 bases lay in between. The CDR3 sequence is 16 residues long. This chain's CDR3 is CASSLMEGGIGDTQYF. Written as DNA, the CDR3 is TGTGCCAGCAGTTTAATGGAAGGAGGGATCGGGGATACGCAGTATTTT.

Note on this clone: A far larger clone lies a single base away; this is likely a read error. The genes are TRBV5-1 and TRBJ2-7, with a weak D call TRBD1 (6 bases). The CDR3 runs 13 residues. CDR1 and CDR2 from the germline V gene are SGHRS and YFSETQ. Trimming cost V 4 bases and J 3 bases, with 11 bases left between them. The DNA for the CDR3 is TGCGCCAGCAGCCAGCCGGGACACTACGAGCAGTACTTC. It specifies CASSQPGHYEQYF.

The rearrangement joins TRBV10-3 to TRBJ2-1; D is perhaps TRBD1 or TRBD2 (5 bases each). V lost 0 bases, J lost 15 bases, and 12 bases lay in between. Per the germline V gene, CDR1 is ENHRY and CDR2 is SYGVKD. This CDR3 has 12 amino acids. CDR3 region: CAISESTRGAFF. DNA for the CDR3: TGTGCCATCAGTGAGTCGACAAGAGGGGCGTTCTTC.

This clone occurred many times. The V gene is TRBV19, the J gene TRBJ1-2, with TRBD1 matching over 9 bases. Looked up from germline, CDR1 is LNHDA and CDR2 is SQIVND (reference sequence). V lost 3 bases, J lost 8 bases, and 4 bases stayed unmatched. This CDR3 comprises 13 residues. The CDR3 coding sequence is TGTGCCAGTAGTATCAGACAGGGGGACGGCTACACCTTC. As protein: CASSIRQGDGYTF.

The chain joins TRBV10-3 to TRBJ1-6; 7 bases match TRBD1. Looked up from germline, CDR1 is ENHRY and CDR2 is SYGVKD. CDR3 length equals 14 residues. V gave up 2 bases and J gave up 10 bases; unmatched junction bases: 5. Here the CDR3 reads CAISEDRVGSPLHF. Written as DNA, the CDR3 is TGTGCCATCAGTGAGGACAGGGTCGGATCACCCCTCCACTTT.

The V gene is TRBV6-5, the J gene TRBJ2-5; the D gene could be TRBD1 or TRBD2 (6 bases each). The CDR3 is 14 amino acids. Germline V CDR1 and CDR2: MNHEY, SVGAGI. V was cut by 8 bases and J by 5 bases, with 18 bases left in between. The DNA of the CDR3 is TGTGCCAGCGATCCGGGGGCGGGTGGGGAGACCCAGTACTTC. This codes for CASDPGAGGETQYF.

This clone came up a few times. The CDR3 is CASSSMSLDRHRYGYTF. As DNA, the CDR3 is TGTGCCAGCAGCTCAATGTCATTGGACCGTCATCGGTATGGCTACACCTTC. The chain combines TRBV7-9 with TRBJ1-2, with D unclear. The CDR3 runs 17 residues. CDR1 and CDR2 from the germline V gene are SEHNR and FQNEAQ (reference sequence). The germline V and J ends were trimmed by 4 bases and 5 bases, with 23 bases remaining between them.